Shown below are 30 T cell receptor beta chains from a single sample sequenced in a study of tumor and adjacent non-tumor tissue in lung cancer. RNA was extracted from bulk tissue without any cell sorting. The library came from three nested PCR rounds adapted from ARM-PCR protocols. Each CDR3 protein is one row after TCRdb ran MiXCR on the multiplex PCR reads. The sample consists of around 140,000 distinct CDR3 sequences, around 67% of them appearing once. Sequencing was performed on lung tumor tissue. The receptors were gathered from a man in his fifties or sixties with small cell lung cancer.

Of note for this clonotype: A much larger clone lies one base from this, so it may be a read error. The chain links TRBV7-9 to TRBJ2-5; no clear D gene. Germline V gene sequence: CDR1 SEHNR, CDR2 FQNEAQ (reference sequence). The CDR3 sequence is 13 residues long. CDR3 in DNA: TGTGCCAGCAGCTCCCCTGGTCAAGAGACCCAGTGCTTC. It encodes CASSSPGQETQCF.

With regard to this clonotype: The junction and the germline gene differ at one end; a read error may be behind it. The genes are TRBV5-5 and TRBJ2-2; 7 bases agree with TRBD2. This CDR3 spans 18 amino acids. Looked up from germline, CDR1 is SGHKS and CDR2 is YYEKEE (reference sequence). CDR3: CVSRPIFPREVNTGELFF. The CDR3 DNA follows: TGTGTCAGCAGACCGATTTTCCCCCGGGAGGTTAACACCGGGGAGCTGTTTTTT.

This clonotype occurred once. A junction end diverges from the germline sequence, so it may reflect a read error. The rearrangement uses TRBV6-2 or TRBV6-3 and TRBJ1-5; D not certain. Germline CDR1 MNHEY, CDR2 SVGEGT. This CDR3 comprises 13 residues. This CDR3 reads CGSSYGPDQPQHF. In nucleotides, the CDR3 is TGTGGCAGCAGTTACGGACCGGATCAGCCCCAGCATTTT.

Concerning this clonotype itself: Sequence at one end of the junction differs from germline and may be a read error. The chain has TRBV6-1 and TRBJ2-3, with D uncertain. The J call may be in error: the DNA end matches TRBJ1-5 better. CDR3 size: 11 residues. Per the germline V gene, CDR1 is MNHNS and CDR2 is SASEGT. The CDR3 protein is CANSVEDMQHF. The CDR3 nucleotides are TGTGCCAACAGTGTAGAAGATATGCAGCATTTT.

This clonotype has only a few counts. It may be a read error: a sequence one base away is much more abundant. This chain connects TRBV11-2 to TRBJ2-7; 9 nucleotides agree with TRBD2. After removal of 2 bases from V and 10 bases from J, the junction contained 6 bases not matched to a gene. Germline V gene lookup returns CDR1 SGHAT and CDR2 FQNNGV. The CDR3 contains 13 residues. CDR3 protein: CASSLWREGDQYF. The CDR3 region has the DNA TGTGCCAGCAGCTTATGGCGGGAGGGCGATCAGTACTTC.

Of note for this clonotype: This may come from a read error, since a much larger clone is one base off. J is TRBJ1-5 and V is TRBV6-1; D gene uncertain. Germline V gives CDR1 MNHNS, CDR2 SASEGT. The CDR3 spans 13 residues. With 3 bases removed from V and 2 bases from J, the gap between germline ends came to 5 bases. For the CDR3, the DNA is TGTGCCAGCAGTGATGTCCGCAATCAGCCCCAGCATTTT. It encodes CASSDVRNQPQHF.

With respect to this clonotype: One end of the junction does not line up with germline, which may come from a read error. The chain is built from TRBV10-2 and TRBJ1-2; D perhaps matches TRBD1 (6 bases). The CDR3 extends over 14 amino acids. The germline V gene has CDR1 WSHSY and CDR2 SAAADI. DNA of the CDR3: TGCGCCAGCAGGGAACAGGGAGGCGCCCCTGGCCACACCTTC. Amino acid sequence: CASREQGGAPGHTF.

Regarding this clonotype: A much more abundant neighbour one base away suggests this may be a read error. V usage is TRBV11-1 and J usage is TRBJ2-2; the D gene could be TRBD1 or TRBD2 (6 bases each). The CDR3 contains 17 residues. Germline V gene data show CDR1 as SGHAT and CDR2 as FQDESV (reference sequence). The CDR3: CASTSTGRGRNTGEPFF. The CDR3 region has the DNA TGTGCCAGCACCTCGACCGGCCGGGGGCGGAACACCGGGGAGCCGTTTTTT.

This rearrangement joins TRBV11-2 to TRBJ2-1; D is undetermined. CDR1 and CDR2 (germline): SGHAT, FQNNGV. The CDR3 consists of 17 residues. CDR3 in amino acids: CISSLTPGIRSYNEQFF. CDR3 DNA: TGTATCAGCAGCTTGACCCCAGGCATACGTTCCTACAATGAGCAGTTCTTC.

V gene TRBV6-1 combines with J gene TRBJ1-1, with D hard to call. The V end lost 4 bases, the J end lost 0 bases, and 24 bases lay between the germline ends. The germline gives CDR1 MNHNS, CDR2 SASEGT. The length of the CDR3 is 19 residues. As DNA, the CDR3 is TGTGCCAGCAGTGCTTCAGCCTCCGGGTCCTCTTCTATGAACACTGAAGCTTTCTTT. It encodes CASSASASGSSSMNTEAFF.

The CDR3 DNA reads TGTGCCAAGACGTCCCAATACGAGCAGTACTTC. This encodes CAKTSQYEQYF. The V gene is TRBV11-2, the J gene TRBJ2-7; D ambiguous. Germline values: CDR1 SGHAT, CDR2 FQNNGV. The CDR3 spans 11 residues. V lost 10 bases to trimming and J lost 4 bases, with 11 bases between them.

Concerning this clonotype itself: One end of the junction varies from germline; a read error may be responsible. J is TRBJ2-3 and V is TRBV6-5; no clear D. Germline loops: CDR1 MNHEY, CDR2 SVGAGI. There are 14 residues in the CDR3. The CDR3 loop reads CASSYSGITVTQCF. CDR3 coding DNA: TGTGCCAGCAGTTACTCTGGGATCACAGTTACGCAGTGTTTT.

This clonotype came up many times. V and J are TRBV6-5 and TRBJ1-2; D call uncertain. The germline gives CDR1 MNHEY, CDR2 SVGAGI. Trimming shortened V by 2 bases and J by 4 bases, and 11 bases separated the two germline ends. This CDR3 comprises 14 residues. This CDR3 reads CASSYAREGYGYTF. For the CDR3, the DNA is TGTGCCAGCAGTTACGCAAGGGAGGGCTATGGCTACACCTTC.

The table lists this clonotype with a count of one. One end of the junction fails to match germline, which may point to a read error. This rearrangement joins TRBV11-2 to TRBJ1-1, with 7 bases matching TRBD1. Germline V lookup: CDR1 SGHAT, CDR2 FQNNGV. There are 13 residues in the CDR3. The CDR3 is CVSSSGQGVKAFF. DNA of the CDR3: TGTGTCAGCAGCTCAGGGCAGGGGGTAAAAGCTTTCTTT.

Points on this clonotype: The CDR3 ends on some other residue instead of the conserved phenylalanine or tryptophan, so this is likely a read error. The chain is built from TRBV6-5 and TRBJ2-6; D unclear. Germline V lookup: CDR1 MNHEY, CDR2 SVGAGI. The CDR3 runs 17 residues. The CDR3 DNA follows: TGTGCCACCAGTTACTCGATTTACGGCTCTGGAGCCAACGACCTGACTTTA. It encodes CATSYSIYGSGANDLTL.

About this clonotype: The junction and the germline gene differ at one end; a read error may be behind it. The rearrangement uses TRBV11-1 and TRBJ2-2; the D gene is possibly TRBD2 (6 bases). This CDR3 has 14 residues. Per the germline V gene, CDR1 is SGHAT and CDR2 is FQDESV (reference sequence). CDR3 sequence reads: CSSTGRSNMGELFF. The CDR3 DNA reads as TGTTCCAGCACCGGGAGATCGAACATGGGGGAGCTGTTTTTT.

J is TRBJ2-7 and V is TRBV11-2; 10 positions match TRBD2. In germline, CDR1 is SGHAT, CDR2 FQNNGV. The CDR3 length is 15 residues. The CDR3 nucleotides are TGTGCTAGCAGATTAGGATCTAGCGGGAGCCACGAGCAGTACGTC. Amino acids: CASRLGSSGSHEQYV.

This clonotype was counted only a few times. The rearrangement uses TRBV21-1 and TRBJ2-7. TRBV21-1 is an annotated pseudogene. The CDR3 covers 10 residues. CDR3 sequence (DNA): TGTGCCAGCAGGACCTACGAGCAGTACGTC. The encoded protein is CASRTYEQYV.

This clonotype was recorded only once. This CDR3 fails to terminate in the conserved phenylalanine or tryptophan, so it likely reflects a read error. V gene TRBV6-6 combines with J gene TRBJ2-1; D remains unclear. V lost 0 bases to trimming and J lost 6 bases, with 9 bases between them. CDR3 size: 14 residues. Germline CDR1 MNHNY, CDR2 SVGAGI (reference sequence). The CDR3 is CASSYSSPINEQFS. The CDR3 bases are TGTGCCAGCAGTTACTCCAGTCCCATCAATGAGCAGTTCTCT.

The rearrangement uses TRBV20-1 and TRBJ2-4; D remains ambiguous. Germline assignment: CDR1 DFQATT and CDR2 SNEGSKA (reference sequence). The V end was cut by 4 bases, the J end by 8 bases, with 15 bases between. The CDR3 consists of 13 residues. The CDR3 reads CSAIFVSADIQYF. CDR3 nucleotide sequence: TGCAGTGCTATATTTGTAAGTGCGGACATTCAGTACTTC.

This clonotype has only a few counts. V usage is TRBV20-1 and J usage is TRBJ2-7; D not resolved. Trimming removed 6 bases from V and 0 bases from J, with 18 bases in between. Germline V gives CDR1 DFQATT, CDR2 SNEGSKA (reference sequence). This CDR3 contains 15 residues. As DNA, the CDR3 is TGCAGTGCAACTCGTTATGGCGGAAGCTCCTACGAGCAGTACGTC. As protein: CSATRYGGSSYEQYV.

This clonotype came up many times. This sequence joins TRBV6-5 and TRBJ1-2; 8 bases line up with TRBD1. With V trimmed by 2 bases and J by 8 bases, 13 bases remained unmatched. The germline V gene has CDR1 MNHEY and CDR2 SVGAGI. The CDR3 spans 16 residues. The CDR3: CASSYRTPTGDYGYTF. Written as DNA, the CDR3 is TGTGCCAGCAGTTACAGAACCCCGACAGGGGATTACGGCTACACCTTC.

The rearrangement uses TRBV11-1 and TRBJ1-2; possible D gene TRBD1, 5 bases. Germline V gene sequence: CDR1 SGHAT, CDR2 FQDESV (reference sequence). CDR3 size: 13 residues. Trimming removed 3 bases at V and 6 bases at J, with 11 bases between. The chain's CDR3 is CASSFRDVNGYTF. As DNA, the CDR3 is TGTGCCAGCAGCTTCAGGGACGTGAATGGCTACACCTTC.

Turning to this clonotype: This sequence may be a read error, since a much larger clone differs from it by one base. The J gene is TRBJ1-2, the V gene TRBV20-1; maybe TRBD1 (5 bases). V was shortened by 2 bases and J by 2 bases, with 15 bases between the two germline ends. Germline loops: CDR1 DFQATT, CDR2 SNEGSKA (reference sequence). The CDR3 has 15 amino acids. CDR3 DNA: TGCAGTGCTAGAATCCCGAGGGAGGGGAACTATGGCTACACCTTC. It translates to CSARIPREGNYGYTF.

This chain links TRBV6-1 with TRBJ2-1, with no clear D. The CDR3 contains 16 residues. With 5 bases removed from V and 3 bases from J, the gap between germline ends came to 17 bases. Germline CDR1 is MNHNS and CDR2 is SASEGT. CDR3 in DNA: TGTGCCAGCAGTCTACACTCCGATCGGGTCTACAATGAGCAGTTCTTC. As protein: CASSLHSDRVYNEQFF.

This clonotype was seen more than once but under ten times. The gene calls are TRBV5-5 and TRBJ2-1, with TRBD2 identical over 15 bases. CDR3 length: 21 residues. Trimming took 0 bases from V and 1 from J; bases not matched to a gene: 11. The germline CDR1 and CDR2 sequences are SGHKS and YYEKEE (reference sequence). In nucleotides, the CDR3 is TGTGCCAGCAGCTTGGCCGTAGTCGTAGGACTAGCGGGAGGGTCCTACAATGAGCAGTTCTTC. This translates into CASSLAVVVGLAGGSYNEQFF.

For this clonotype: Just one base apart from a much larger clone, this may be a read error. The V call is TRBV4-1, the J call TRBJ1-1; D gene unclear. Per the germline V gene, CDR1 is MGHRA and CDR2 is YSYEKL. The CDR3 is made up of 14 amino acids. CDR3 amino acids: CASRQDTGNTEAFF. CDR3 DNA sequence: TGCGCCAGCCGCCAAGATACGGGGAACACTGAAGCTTTCTTT.

Note on this clonotype: A junction boundary mismatches the germline segment, possibly from a read error. This chain links TRBV5-5 with TRBJ2-3; tentative D call: TRBD2 (6 bases). From germline, CDR1 is SGHKS and CDR2 YYEKEE (reference sequence). The CDR3 covers 13 residues. CDR3 in amino acids: CASSTRETDTKYF. The DNA for the CDR3 is TGTGCCAGCAGCACCCGGGAGACAGATACGAAGTATTTT.

The rearrangement links TRBV4-1 to TRBJ2-3, with TRBD1 matching over 8 bases. Germline CDR1 is MGHRA and CDR2 is YSYEKL. This CDR3 region has 15 residues. Trimming at V came to 2 bases and at J to 7 bases, leaving 8 bases not matched to a gene. CDR3 sequence: CASSQMRQGSYTQYF. DNA of the CDR3: TGCGCCAGCAGCCAAATGAGACAGGGGTCATATACGCAGTATTTT.

Turning to this clonotype: Being one base from a much bigger clone, this may be a read error. V usage is TRBV4-1 and J usage is TRBJ2-1; D uncertain. Deletions cut 0 bases from V and 10 bases from J, with 13 bases between. The CDR3 consists of 14 residues. Germline assignment: CDR1 MGHRA and CDR2 YSYEKL. The CDR3 reads CASSQDRGMGEQFF. CDR3 DNA sequence: TGCGCCAGCAGCCAAGATCGTGGGATGGGGGAGCAGTTCTTC.